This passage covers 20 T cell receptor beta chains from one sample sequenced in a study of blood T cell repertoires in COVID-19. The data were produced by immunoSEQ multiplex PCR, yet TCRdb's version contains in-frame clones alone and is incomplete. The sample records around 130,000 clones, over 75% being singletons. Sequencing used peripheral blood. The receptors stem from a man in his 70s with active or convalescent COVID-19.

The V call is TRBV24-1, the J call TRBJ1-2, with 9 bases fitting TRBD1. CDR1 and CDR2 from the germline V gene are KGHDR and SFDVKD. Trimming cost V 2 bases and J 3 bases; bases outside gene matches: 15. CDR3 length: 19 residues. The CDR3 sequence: CATSDSKPGTGPVYYGYTF. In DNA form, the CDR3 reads TGTGCCACCAGTGATTCAAAACCAGGGACAGGGCCCGTCTACTATGGCTACACCTTC.

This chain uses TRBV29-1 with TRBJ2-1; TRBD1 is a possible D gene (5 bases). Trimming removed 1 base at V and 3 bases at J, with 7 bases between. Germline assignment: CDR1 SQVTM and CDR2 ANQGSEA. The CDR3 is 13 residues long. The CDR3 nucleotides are TGCAGCGTTGAAGGGCAGGGCTACAATGAGCAGTTCTTC. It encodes CSVEGQGYNEQFF.

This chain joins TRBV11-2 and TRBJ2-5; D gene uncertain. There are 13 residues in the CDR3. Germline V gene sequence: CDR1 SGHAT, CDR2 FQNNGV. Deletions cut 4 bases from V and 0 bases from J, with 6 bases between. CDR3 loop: CASSSDNQETQYF. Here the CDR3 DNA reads TGTGCCAGCAGCTCAGACAACCAAGAGACCCAGTACTTC.

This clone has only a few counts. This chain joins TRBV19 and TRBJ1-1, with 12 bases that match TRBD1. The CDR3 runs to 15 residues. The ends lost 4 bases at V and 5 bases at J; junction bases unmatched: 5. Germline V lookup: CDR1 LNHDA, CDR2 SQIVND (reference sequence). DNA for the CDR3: TGTGCCAGTAGTAGGAGGGACAGGGGGCGGACTGAAGCTTTCTTT. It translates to CASSRRDRGRTEAFF.

The CDR3, as DNA: TGTGCCACCAGTGATTTAAAGGGCAGGGGCACAGATACGCAGTATTTT. Its translation: CATSDLKGRGTDTQYF. This rearrangement joins TRBV24-1 to TRBJ2-3, with a tentative D call TRBD1 (5 bases). V was pared by 1 base and J by 1 base, with 11 bases between. In germline, CDR1 is KGHDR, CDR2 SFDVKD. CDR3 length: 16 amino acids.

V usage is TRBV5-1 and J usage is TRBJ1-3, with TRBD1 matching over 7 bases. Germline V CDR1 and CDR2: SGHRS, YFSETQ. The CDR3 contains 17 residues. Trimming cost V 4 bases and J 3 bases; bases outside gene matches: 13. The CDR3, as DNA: TGCGCCAGCAGCCCGGTGGGGCAGGGGGATGTTGGAAACACCATATATTTT. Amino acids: CASSPVGQGDVGNTIYF.

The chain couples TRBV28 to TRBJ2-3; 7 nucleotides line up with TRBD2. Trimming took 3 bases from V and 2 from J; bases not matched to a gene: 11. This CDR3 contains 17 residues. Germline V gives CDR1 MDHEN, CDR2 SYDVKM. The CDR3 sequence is CASSFSAGGSDTDTQYF. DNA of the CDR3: TGTGCCAGCAGTTTCTCTGCTGGCGGGAGCGACACAGATACGCAGTATTTT.

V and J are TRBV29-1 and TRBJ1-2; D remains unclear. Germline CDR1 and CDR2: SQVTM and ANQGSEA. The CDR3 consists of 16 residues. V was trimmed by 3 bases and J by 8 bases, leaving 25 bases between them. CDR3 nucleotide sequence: TGCAGCGTTGAGGGCAGAATCGCAGGATCCATTGGAGGCTACACCTTC. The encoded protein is CSVEGRIAGSIGGYTF.

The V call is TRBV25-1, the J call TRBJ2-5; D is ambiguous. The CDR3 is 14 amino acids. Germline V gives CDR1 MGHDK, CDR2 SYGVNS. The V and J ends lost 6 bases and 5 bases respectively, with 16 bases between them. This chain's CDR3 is CASSAVPSGETQYF. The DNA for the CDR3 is TGTGCCAGCAGCGCGGTCCCAAGTGGGGAGACCCAGTACTTC.

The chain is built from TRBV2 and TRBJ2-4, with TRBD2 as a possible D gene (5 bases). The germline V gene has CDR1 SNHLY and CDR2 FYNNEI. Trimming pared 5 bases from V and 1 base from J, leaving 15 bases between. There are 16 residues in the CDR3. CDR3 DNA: TGTGCCAGCAGTCTGACCCCCGGGGATGCCAAAAACATTCAGTACTTC. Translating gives CASSLTPGDAKNIQYF.

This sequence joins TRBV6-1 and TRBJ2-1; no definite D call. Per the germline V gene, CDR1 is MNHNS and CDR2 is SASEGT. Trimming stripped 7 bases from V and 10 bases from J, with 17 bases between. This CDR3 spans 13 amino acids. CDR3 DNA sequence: TGTGCCAGCACCCCGGGTGGCAGTGGGGAGCAGTTCTTC. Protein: CASTPGGSGEQFF.

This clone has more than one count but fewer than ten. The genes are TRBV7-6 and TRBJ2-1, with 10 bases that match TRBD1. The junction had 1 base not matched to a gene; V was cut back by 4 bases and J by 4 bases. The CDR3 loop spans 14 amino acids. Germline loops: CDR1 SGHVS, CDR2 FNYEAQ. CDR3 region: CASSSGQGYNEQFF. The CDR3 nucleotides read TGTGCCAGCAGCTCGGGACAGGGGTACAATGAGCAGTTCTTC.

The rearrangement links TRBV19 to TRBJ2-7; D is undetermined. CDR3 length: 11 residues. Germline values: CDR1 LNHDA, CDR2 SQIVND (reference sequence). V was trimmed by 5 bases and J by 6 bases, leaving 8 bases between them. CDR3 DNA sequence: TGTGCCAGTAGTGGAGTGGGCGAGCAGTACTTC. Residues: CASSGVGEQYF.

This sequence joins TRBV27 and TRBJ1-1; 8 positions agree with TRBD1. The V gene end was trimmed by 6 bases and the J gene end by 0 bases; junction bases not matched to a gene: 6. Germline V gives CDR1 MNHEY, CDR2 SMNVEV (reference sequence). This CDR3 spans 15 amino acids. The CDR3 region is CASRTGARMNTEAFF. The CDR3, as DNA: TGTGCCAGCAGGACAGGGGCGAGGATGAACACTGAAGCTTTCTTT.

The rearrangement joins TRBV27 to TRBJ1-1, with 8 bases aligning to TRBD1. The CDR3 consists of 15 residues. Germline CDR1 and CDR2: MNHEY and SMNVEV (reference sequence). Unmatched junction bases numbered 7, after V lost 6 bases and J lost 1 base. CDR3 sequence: CASRPGQGRNTEAFF. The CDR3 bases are TGTGCCAGCAGGCCCGGACAGGGAAGGAACACTGAAGCTTTCTTT.

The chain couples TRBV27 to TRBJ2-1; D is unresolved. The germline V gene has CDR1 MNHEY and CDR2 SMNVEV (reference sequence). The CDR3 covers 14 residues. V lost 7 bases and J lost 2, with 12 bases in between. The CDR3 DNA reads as TGTGCCAGCAAAGAGGCTTTCCCCTACAATGAGCAGTTCTTC. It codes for CASKEAFPYNEQFF.

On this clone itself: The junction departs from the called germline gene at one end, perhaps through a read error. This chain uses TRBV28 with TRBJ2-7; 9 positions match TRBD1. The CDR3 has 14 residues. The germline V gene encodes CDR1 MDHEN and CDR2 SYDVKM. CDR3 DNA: TGTGCCAGCAGTAACGTCCCGGGACAGGGAGGGTTCGATTTC. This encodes CASSNVPGQGGFDF.

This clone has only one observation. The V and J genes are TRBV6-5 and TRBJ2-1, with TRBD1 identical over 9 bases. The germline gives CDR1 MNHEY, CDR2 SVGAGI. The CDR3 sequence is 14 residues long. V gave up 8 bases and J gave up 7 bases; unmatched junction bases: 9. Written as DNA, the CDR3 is TGTGCCAGCCTTGGACAGGGGAACGGGAATGAGCAGTTCTTC. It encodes CASLGQGNGNEQFF.

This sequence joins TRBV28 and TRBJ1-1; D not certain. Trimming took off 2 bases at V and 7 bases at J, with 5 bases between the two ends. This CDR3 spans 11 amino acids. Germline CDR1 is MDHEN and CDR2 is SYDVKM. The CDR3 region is CASSLQREAFF. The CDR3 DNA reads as TGTGCCAGCAGTTTACAGCGTGAAGCTTTCTTT.

The CDR3 reads CASSIVGRSYNEQFF. For the CDR3, the DNA is TGTGCCAGTAGTATTGTCGGGAGGTCCTACAATGAGCAGTTCTTC. The genes are TRBV19 and TRBJ2-1, with TRBD2 matching over 7 bases. Unmatched junction bases numbered 3, after V lost 3 bases and J lost 1 base. The CDR3 has 15 residues. Per the germline V gene, CDR1 is LNHDA and CDR2 is SQIVND (reference sequence).